The 12 T cell receptor beta chains below all came from one sample that was sequenced in a study of blood T cell repertoires in COVID-19. Measured with immunoSEQ multiplex PCR; TCRdb has only the in-frame clones, and not every one. The repertoire holds under 200,000 clones, with more than 75% as singletons. Sequencing was carried out using peripheral blood. The receptors come from a man between 35 and 55 years old with active or convalescent COVID-19.

The J gene is TRBJ2-7, the V gene TRBV5-1; TRBD1 aligns across 10 bases. Trimming removed 4 bases from V and 4 bases from J; junction bases left unmatched: 5. Looked up from germline, CDR1 is SGHRS and CDR2 is YFSETQ. CDR3 size: 14 residues. DNA of the CDR3: TGCGCCAGCAGCGCGACAGGGGGCGCTTACGAGCAGTACTTC. Translation: CASSATGGAYEQYF.

V usage is TRBV6-5 and J usage is TRBJ2-3, with 7 bases matching TRBD2. CDR3 length: 15 residues. Trimming took 8 bases from V and 1 from J; bases not matched to a gene: 9. CDR1 is MNHEY and CDR2 is SVGAGI in the germline V gene. CDR3 amino acids: CASGGGGRRTDTQYF. CDR3 coding DNA: TGTGCCAGCGGAGGCGGCGGGAGACGCACAGATACGCAGTATTTT.

The rearrangement uses TRBV19 and TRBJ1-2; 7 bases line up with TRBD1. This CDR3 has 13 amino acids. Germline V gene data show CDR1 as LNHDA and CDR2 as SQIVND (reference sequence). J was trimmed by 4 bases and V by 5 bases; bases with no gene match: 4. The CDR3 reads CASSYRDSYGYTF. The DNA for the CDR3 is TGTGCCAGTAGTTACCGGGACAGCTATGGCTACACCTTC.

The V gene is TRBV11-2, the J gene TRBJ2-1; 10 bases are shared with TRBD2. CDR3 length: 15 residues. Per germline, CDR1 SGHAT and CDR2 FQNNGV. The ends lost 2 bases at V and 8 bases at J; junction bases unmatched: 6. CDR3 region: CASSLLSGRADEQFF. The CDR3 DNA sequence: TGTGCCAGCAGCTTACTGAGCGGGAGGGCCGATGAGCAGTTCTTC. The variable domain in full, with the rest retrieved from reference TRBV11-2 and TRBJ2-1, is EAGVAQSPRYKIIEKRQSVAFWCNPISGHATLYWYQQILGQGPKLLIQFQNNGVVDDSQLPKDRFSAERLKGVDSTLKIQPAKLEDSAVYLCASSLLSGRADEQFFGPGTRLTVL.

This chain links TRBV4-1 with TRBJ1-5, with D perhaps TRBD1 (6 bases). Germline V gene data show CDR1 as MGHRA and CDR2 as YSYEKL. The CDR3 sequence is 15 residues long. V lost 1 base and J 6 bases, leaving 13 bases between the germline ends. The CDR3 protein is CASSQADSTSQPQHF. The CDR3 nucleotides read TGCGCCAGCAGCCAAGCGGACAGTACTAGTCAGCCCCAGCATTTT.

The chain combines TRBV29-1 with TRBJ1-1; 8 bases are a match to TRBD1. V shed 4 bases, J shed 11 bases, and the junction held 9 bases outside the gene matches. The CDR3 has 12 residues. Germline V gene data show CDR1 as SQVTM and CDR2 as ANQGSEA. In nucleotides, the CDR3 is TGCAGCGTTGTAACTCAGGGGGCGAGTGCTTTCTTT. This translates into CSVVTQGASAFF.

This chain connects TRBV12-5 to TRBJ2-1, with a possible D match to TRBD2 (5 bases). Trimming took off 0 bases at V and 2 bases at J, with 14 bases between the two ends. The CDR3 is 17 residues long. Germline loops: CDR1 LGHNT, CDR2 FRNRAP. This CDR3 reads CASGLVQSGRAYNEQFF. The CDR3 DNA sequence: TGTGCTAGTGGTTTGGTACAATCTGGGCGGGCCTACAATGAGCAGTTCTTC.

This chain uses TRBV5-4 with TRBJ2-2; TRBD1 matches 8 bases. The germline CDR1 and CDR2 sequences are SGHNT and YYREEE (reference sequence). V shed 0 bases, J shed 2 bases, and the junction held 3 bases outside the gene matches. CDR3 length equals 16 residues. This chain's CDR3 is CASSLGTGGNTGELFF. The CDR3 DNA reads TGTGCCAGCAGCTTGGGAACAGGGGGTAACACCGGGGAGCTGTTTTTT.

The chain has TRBV2 and TRBJ1-2; D is unclear. V was cut by 2 bases and J by 2 bases, with 3 bases left in between. This CDR3 is built from 12 residues. The germline V gene has CDR1 SNHLY and CDR2 FYNNEI. CDR3 coding DNA: TGTGCCAGCAGTGAATCAAACTATGGCTACACCTTC. This gives the protein CASSESNYGYTF.

The V and J genes are TRBV24-1 and TRBJ2-1, with 9 positions matching TRBD2. Germline CDR1 KGHDR, CDR2 SFDVKD. This CDR3 has 15 residues. V dropped 3 bases and J dropped 6; count of bases not matched to a gene: 5. In nucleotides, the CDR3 is TGTGCCACCAGTGATGGTAGCGGGAGTGGCAATGAGCAGTTCTTC. It specifies CATSDGSGSGNEQFF.

The rearrangement links TRBV5-8 to TRBJ2-5, with TRBD1 identical over 10 bases. V shed 0 bases and J 9 bases; nucleotides not matched to a gene: 14. This CDR3 is built from 17 residues. Germline V gene lookup returns CDR1 SGHTS and CDR2 YDEGEE. CDR3 nucleotides: TGTGCCAGCAGCTTGGGACAGGGGGCGTCCCGCGACAAGGCCCAGTACTTC. Amino acids: CASSLGQGASRDKAQYF.

The J gene is TRBJ2-1, the V gene TRBV19; 14 bases are shared with TRBD2. This CDR3 region has 14 residues. V gave up 4 bases and J gave up 8 bases; unmatched junction bases: 1. Germline CDR1 and CDR2: LNHDA and SQIVND (reference sequence). Here the CDR3 reads CASSTGLAGDEQFF. DNA of the CDR3: TGTGCCAGTAGTACGGGACTAGCGGGAGATGAGCAGTTCTTC.